This TCR beta chain derives from a study of shared clonotypes between healthy human individuals (dated by TCRdb to 2020 to 2022). Some background on the complete study: A few men and a couple of women, aged 18 to 49 years, made up the cohort. Per donor, three plates each were used for CD4 naive and CD4 memory, two for CD8 naive, and one for CD8 memory. To increase sequencing depth and limit assay-specific biases, different laboratories used diverse techniques to prepare libraries and sequence TCR repertoires. To estimate repertoire size and how much clonotype sharing occurs between individuals, the study deeply sequenced the blood TCR repertoires of several healthy adults. Leukapheresis yielded between about 0.9 and 9.5 billion PBMCs per donor. General findings and caveats noted by the study authors: Because the study included a small number of donors, the genetic and exposure-history diversity represented was limited. Based on pairwise subsampling, the degree of clonotype sharing among donors was expected to be affected by sequencing depth. Naive subsets generally had larger estimated clonotype richness than memory subsets did. Even with the large sequencing depth, rarefaction of the sorted-subset datasets indicated that sequencing was incomplete. Compared with non-shared clonotypes, the clonotypes found in all four sorted-subset donors had higher generation probabilities. Only blood was sampled, and tissue TCR repertoires likely differ from those in blood. When several donors were compared, the shared fraction of clonotypes was around 5% for naive CD4, roughly 3.4% for naive CD8, 2.3% for memory CD4, and roughly 0.43% for memory CD8.

Donors were healthy HIV-negative adults with no recently reported acute infections or vaccinations. Only Caucasian adults living in Nashville, Tennessee, USA were represented among the donors. CD4+ T cells were enriched through magnetic negative selection, after which naive cells were positively selected on CD45RA and the remaining negative fraction served as the memory subset. Blood was obtained by leukapheresis, after which PBMCs were separated by Ficoll-Histopaque density gradient centrifugation and cryopreserved in liquid nitrogen vapor phase. Analytical flow cytometry was used to check the purity and quantity of every magnetically sorted T cell population. From each sorted fraction, genomic DNA was isolated and quantified by UV absorbance on a Nanodrop 2000c. Relative to germline, V is 1 base shorter and J is 9 bases shorter, with 6 bases between their ends. The CDR1 and CDR2 encoded by the germline V gene (reference sequence) are SEHNR and FQNEAQ. Including cysteine and phenylalanine, the CDR3 has 11 amino acids. CDR3 DNA only is kept here, 33 bases in frame from base 1.

Of note for this clone: What antigen it recognizes has not been identified. The input lacks base qualities; no much larger clone sits a single base away.

TCR CDR3 regions were amplified from genomic DNA by multiplex PCR using the deep immunoSEQ assay. For each cell subset, the extracted genomic DNA was distributed evenly across all wells of several immunoSEQ 96-well plates, and each plate served as one replicate. For sorted subsets, each replicate PCR was loaded with about 0.2 ug genomic DNA, equivalent to about 30,000 T cell genomes. The purified libraries were quantified using a Qubit 3.0 fluorometer, sized with a Bioanalyzer 2100, and then quantified again using the KAPA Library Quantification kit. Every immunoSEQ 96-well plate was sequenced on a separate single-read 150-cycle Illumina NextSeq 550 flow cell. Turning to the authors' computational methods: Because the immunoSEQ output included only junctional sequences and no quality scores, the filtering could not be the same as the filtering used for full-length reads. To assign V/J genes and CDR3, sequences were annotated against IMGT germline references using PyIR, a Python wrapper for IgBLAST v1.9. Reads were removed for weak V/J assignments (E-value above 1e-6), missing CDR3, stop codons, out-of-frame junctions, or ambiguous translated residues. A V3J clonotype was defined by an identical inferred V gene, J gene, and CDR3 amino acid sequence. The percentage overlap between two repertoires was calculated by dividing the number of shared unique clonotypes by the size of the smaller repertoire. Richness of each repertoire was evaluated using RTK rarefaction, the Chao1 estimator, and Recon v2.1 estimates of unobserved clonotypes. For all TCRbeta clonotypes obtained by the gDNA method from a few donors, generation probabilities were computed with OLGA. As stored in TCRdb, this immuneACCESS dataset retains in-frame rearrangements with V and J assigned. A fraction of the clones does not appear; measured against another copy, unresolved V genes explain less than half of the discrepancy, and the remainder lacks a known reason. D and trimming were read from the DNA, whereas the V and J calls and clone size are those reported in that table. In this sample the table shows 2 million to 2.5 million clones, approximately 95% of which occur a single time. About 0.13% of the sample comes from the top ten.

The receptor comes from a man between 18 and 29 years old in good health. The sequence is built from TRBV7-9 and TRBJ2-5; the D gene is perhaps TRBD1, on 6 matching bases. Material: naive CD4+ T cells sorted from blood. The cell subset or site label on this specimen signifies: CD45RA+ positively selected. The DNA sequence follows: TGTGCCAGCAGCTTAGACAGGGCCCAGTACTTC. This codes for CASSLDRAQYF.